The following is a TCR beta chain sequence with its context. The data are from a study of monozygotic twins with inflammatory bowel disease. Eight distinct reactions (per sample) were used to make the cDNA. TCRdb reanalyzed the 5' RACE reads and collapses them to one entry per CDR3 protein, without DNA. The sample has approximately 400,000 distinct CDR3 sequences, and its top ten clones hold roughly 2.5%. There are 13 residues in the CDR3. Germline CDR1 reads MNHEY; CDR2 reads SMNVEV (reference sequence). This chain uses TRBV27 with TRBJ2-1; TCRdb's assignment of TRBD1 cannot be checked, as there is no DNA. The source is a human donor with ulcerative colitis or Crohn's disease, or a healthy co-twin of an affected twin (not recorded which). Material for sequencing was blood. CDR3 in amino acids: CASKQGSYNEQFF.